The 21 T cell receptor beta chains reported below all come from one sample, sequenced in a study of identical twins. TCRdb processed the 5' RACE reads anew with MiXCR; each CDR3 protein has one entry. The sample lists hundreds of thousands of distinct CDR3 sequences, approximately 7% occurring once. Another study also made use of these data, one on yellow fever vaccine responses in identical twins.

The sample was memory (CD45RO+) T cells sorted from blood. Receptors were obtained from a young woman in good health.

The chain joins TRBV27 to TRBJ2-7; 9 nucleotides align to TRBD2. This CDR3 comprises 15 residues. V lost 0 bases to trimming and J lost 2 bases; unmatched junction nucleotides: 2. Germline CDR1 reads MNHEY; CDR2 reads SMNVEV (reference sequence). The CDR3 DNA reads TGTGCCAGCAGTTTATCTGTAGCGGGAGCCTACGAGCAGTACTTC. Protein: CASSLSVAGAYEQYF.

This clonotype has a handful of counts. The V gene is TRBV2, the J gene TRBJ2-3; possibly TRBD2 for D (6 bases). The CDR3 sequence is 16 residues long. Germline V CDR1 and CDR2: SNHLY, FYNNEI. Trimming took off 4 bases at V and 0 bases at J, with 14 bases between the two ends. The CDR3 sequence: CASSVGGSPSTDTQYF. The CDR3 coding sequence is TGTGCCAGCAGTGTGGGGGGATCCCCTAGCACAGATACGCAGTATTTT.

The J gene is TRBJ2-5, the V gene TRBV20-1; D gene unclear. The V end lost 7 bases, the J end lost 5 bases, and 11 bases lay between the germline ends. The CDR3 contains 11 residues. Germline V gene sequence: CDR1 DFQATT, CDR2 SNEGSKA (reference sequence). CDR3 in DNA: TGCAGTGGTCAGGTCACGGAGACCCAGTACTTC. It yields the protein CSGQVTETQYF.

This clonotype was seen at least ten times. The chain joins TRBV28 to TRBJ1-1; D unresolved. The germline V gene encodes CDR1 MDHEN and CDR2 SYDVKM. V was clipped by 6 bases and J by 5 bases, with 7 bases between them. CDR3 length: 11 amino acids. CDR3 coding DNA: TGTGCCAGCAGGCAAAGAACTGAAGCTTTCTTT. Translating gives CASRQRTEAFF.

The table lists this clonotype with many counts. The gene calls are TRBV28 and TRBJ2-1; the match to TRBD2 covers 14 bases. Germline loops: CDR1 MDHEN, CDR2 SYDVKM. V was pared by 5 bases and J by 9 bases, with 9 bases of the junction left unmatched. CDR3 length: 16 amino acids. The CDR3 sequence is CASSLPTSGRVGEQFF. The CDR3 bases are TGTGCCAGCAGTCTACCGACTAGCGGGAGGGTTGGTGAGCAGTTCTTC. Full variable domain (rest looked up from reference TRBV28 and TRBJ2-1): DVKVTQSSRYLVKRTGEKVFLECVQDMDHENMFWYRQDPGLGLRLIYFSYDVKMKEKGDIPEGYSVSREKKERFSLILESASTNQTSMYLCASSLPTSGRVGEQFFGPGTRLTVL.

The rearrangement joins TRBV5-6 to TRBJ2-1, with D perhaps TRBD1 (6 bases). Trimming left V 0 bases short and J 7 bases short, with 11 bases between. This CDR3 spans 14 amino acids. From germline, CDR1 is SGHDT and CDR2 YYEEEE. CDR3 sequence reads: CASSLGTVGNEQFF. The CDR3 DNA reads as TGTGCCAGCAGCTTGGGGACAGTGGGAAATGAGCAGTTCTTC.

This clonotype has just one count. The rearrangement links TRBV7-7 to TRBJ2-1, with TRBD2 as a possible D gene (6 bases). V lost 5 bases and J lost 4, with 15 bases in between. The CDR3 covers 15 residues. Germline V gives CDR1 SSHAT, CDR2 FNYEAQ (reference sequence). In DNA, the CDR3 is TGTGCCAGCAGCAAAGACTGGGGGGTATACAATGAGCAGTTCTTC. Amino acids: CASSKDWGVYNEQFF. Based on the CDR3 plus reference TRBV7-7 and TRBJ2-1, the full variable domain is GAGVSQSPRYKVTKRGQDVTLRCDPISSHATLYWYQQALGQGPEFLTYFNYEAQPDKSGLPSDRFSAERPEGSISTLTIQRTEQRDSAMYRCASSKDWGVYNEQFFGPGTRLTVL.

This clonotype occurred many times. The chain uses TRBV6-1 and TRBJ1-1; a possible D gene is TRBD1 (5 bases). The CDR3 totals 15 residues. Germline V lookup: CDR1 MNHNS, CDR2 SASEGT. V was clipped by 6 bases and J by 10 bases, with 24 bases between them. CDR3 protein: CASSQSYGGGFGAFF. Here the CDR3 DNA reads TGTGCCAGCAGCCAAAGTTATGGGGGAGGTTTTGGAGCTTTCTTT.

This clonotype was seen at least ten times. This rearrangement joins TRBV9 to TRBJ2-7, with D unresolved. The CDR3 sequence is 13 residues long. Germline V gene data show CDR1 as SGDLS and CDR2 as YYNGEE. Trimming shortened V by 0 bases and J by 1 base, and 5 bases separated the two germline ends. The CDR3 nucleotides read TGTGCCAGCAGCGTAGGACAATCCTACGAGCAGTACTTC. Translated, it gives CASSVGQSYEQYF.

V gene TRBV25-1 combines with J gene TRBJ2-5; tentative D call: TRBD1 (6 bases). Trimming took 2 bases from V and 1 from J, leaving 8 bases between them. The CDR3 loop spans 14 amino acids. CDR1 MGHDK and CDR2 SYGVNS come from the germline V gene. The CDR3 region has the DNA TGTGCCAGCAGTGAAAGGGGGTTCCAAGAGACCCAGTACTTC. It is translated as CASSERGFQETQYF.

This clonotype was found many times. The rearrangement joins TRBV12-3 or TRBV12-4 to TRBJ2-1; tentatively, D is TRBD2 (6 bases). Trimming removed 6 bases from V and 3 bases from J, with 12 bases in between. The CDR3 sequence is 14 residues long. In DNA, the CDR3 is TGTGCCAGCAGCCGGTGGAGGGACTACAATGAGCAGTTCTTC. Its protein product is CASSRWRDYNEQFF.

This clonotype was picked up a small number of times. The chain carries TRBV18 and TRBJ2-1, with 7 positions matching TRBD1. Trimming cost V 1 base and J 5 bases; bases outside gene matches: 5. This CDR3 has 15 amino acids. Germline V gives CDR1 KGHSH, CDR2 LQKENI. CDR3 DNA sequence: TGTGCCAGCTCACCACAAGGACAGGCGAACAATGAGCAGTTCTTC. This encodes CASSPQGQANNEQFF.

V is TRBV24-1 and J is TRBJ2-2; D remains ambiguous. V lost 4 bases to trimming and J lost 6 bases, with 11 bases between them. This CDR3 contains 14 residues. Germline V gives CDR1 KGHDR, CDR2 SFDVKD. CDR3 sequence: CATSDNTKAGELFF. The CDR3 bases are TGTGCCACCAGTGACAATACCAAGGCCGGGGAGCTGTTTTTT.

The chain carries TRBV19 and TRBJ1-2, with 9 bases fitting TRBD1. The CDR3 totals 14 residues. Losses at the gene ends were 6 bases for V and 2 bases for J; bases not matched to a gene: 4. Germline loops: CDR1 LNHDA, CDR2 SQIVND (reference sequence). The CDR3: CASSSQGANYGYTF. The CDR3 nucleotides read TGTGCCAGTAGCTCACAGGGGGCGAACTATGGCTACACCTTC.

At least ten counts were recorded for this clonotype. The CDR3 DNA sequence: TGTGCCACCAGTGACCGCCTCAAGACAGGGGGGGTTGGAGATACGCAGTATTTT. Protein product: CATSDRLKTGGVGDTQYF. The V call is TRBV24-1, the J call TRBJ2-3; 9 bases match TRBD1. The CDR3 runs 18 residues. V shed 4 bases and J 5 bases; nucleotides not matched to a gene: 15. Germline V lookup: CDR1 KGHDR, CDR2 SFDVKD.

This clonotype was recorded at least ten times. V and J are TRBV5-1 and TRBJ1-2, with D unresolved. Germline assignment: CDR1 SGHRS and CDR2 YFSETQ. V dropped 0 bases and J dropped 7 bases, with 16 bases sitting between them. This CDR3 spans 15 amino acids. Written as DNA, the CDR3 is TGCGCCAGCAGCTTGGCCCAACATGGAGAAGTTGGCTACACCTTC. It yields the protein CASSLAQHGEVGYTF. The full variable domain, completed using reference TRBV5-1 and TRBJ1-2, is KAGVTQTPRYLIKTRGQQVTLSCSPISGHRSVSWYQQTPGQGLQFLFEYFSETQRNKGNFPGRFSGRQFSNSRSEMNVSTLELGDSALYLCASSLAQHGEVGYTFGSGTRLTVV.

V gene TRBV3-1 combines with J gene TRBJ2-1, with a possible D match to TRBD2 (6 bases). Per germline, CDR1 LGHDT and CDR2 YNNKEL (reference sequence). CDR3 length: 16 amino acids. The V and J ends lost 1 base and 4 bases respectively, with 14 bases between them. The CDR3 region has the DNA TGTGCCAGCAGCCAAGGGGCCGGGAGTAAATACAATGAGCAGTTCTTC. It encodes CASSQGAGSKYNEQFF.

This clonotype was detected only a few times. CDR3 residues: CASSDSRGDYSNQPQHF. DNA of the CDR3: TGTGCCAGCAGTGACTCCAGGGGGGACTATAGCAATCAGCCCCAGCATTTT. This chain links TRBV6-4 with TRBJ1-5; 7 nucleotides match TRBD1. The germline CDR1 and CDR2 sequences are MRHNA and SNTAGT. The CDR3 loop spans 17 amino acids. Unmatched junction bases numbered 5, after V lost 0 bases and J lost 0 bases.

The table lists this clonotype with a few counts. The J gene is TRBJ2-7, the V gene TRBV7-9, with D perhaps matching TRBD1 (5 bases). The germline V and J ends were trimmed by 5 bases and 6 bases, with 14 bases remaining between them. Germline lookup yields CDR1 SEHNR and CDR2 FQNEAQ (reference sequence). The CDR3 is made up of 13 amino acids. This CDR3 reads CASSHSQGFEQYF. The CDR3 bases are TGTGCCAGCAGCCATAGCCAGGGATTCGAGCAGTACTTC.

The chain uses TRBV11-2 and TRBJ2-2, with D maybe TRBD1 (6 bases). Germline V gene data show CDR1 as SGHAT and CDR2 as FQNNGV. The CDR3 covers 18 residues. The V end was cut by 0 bases, the J end by 1 base, with 15 bases between. The CDR3 spells CASSLEGAGTRNTGELFF. CDR3 DNA: TGTGCCAGCAGCTTAGAAGGGGCCGGGACACGGAACACCGGGGAGCTGTTTTTT.

This clonotype was picked up many times. The chain is built from TRBV29-1 and TRBJ2-1; 11 bases are a match to TRBD2. The V segment lost 3 bases and the J segment 5 bases; nucleotides outside the gene matches: 9. The CDR3 contains 16 residues. Germline V gene lookup returns CDR1 SQVTM and CDR2 ANQGSEA. The CDR3 DNA is TGCAGCGTTGAGGGGACTAGCGGAGGGTTGAACAATGAGCAGTTCTTC. It specifies CSVEGTSGGLNNEQFF.